This T cell receptor beta chain was identified in a study of cytomegalovirus exposure and HLA in healthy donors. Points on this clone: The antigen is not known.

Looked up from germline, CDR1 is MGHRA and CDR2 is YSYEKL. The CDR3 spans 16 residues. J lost 5 bases, V lost 0 bases, and 9 bases had no gene match. General observations from the study: The classifier was said to identify cytomegalovirus status with high specificity and sensitivity.

Primers for the PCR totalled 60 Vbeta and 13 Jbeta. The repertoire was sequenced with immunoSEQ multiplex PCR; TCRdb's copy has only in-frame clones and lacks some. The sample shows around 150,000 clones, roughly 80% of them seen only once. The specimen sequenced was PBMCs. The TCR comes from a young man in good health and CMV-seronegative. The chain combines TRBV4-1 with TRBJ2-5; the match to TRBD1 covers 7 bases. This CDR3 reads CASSQDGRGQGETQYF. The CDR3 nucleotides read TGCGCCAGCAGCCAAGATGGTAGGGGGCAAGGGGAGACCCAGTACTTC.